The TCR beta chain under discussion was sequenced for a study of post-analysis software for immune sequencing data (dated by TCRdb to the mid-2010s). About the full investigation: Recorded disease courses included relapsing-remitting, secondary progressive and progressive-relapsing multiple sclerosis, with some patients lacking subtype annotation. The multiple sclerosis patient repertoires were compared with some twelve previously published healthy control repertoires from donors aged 6 to 25 years. A subset of samples was prepared in parallel using single-end sample barcoding, then pooled and co-amplified after Illumina adapter ligation.

To demonstrate the VDJtools post-analysis software, the study profiled TCR beta repertoires from the peripheral blood of 13 young patients with multiple sclerosis. The multiple sclerosis patients were children and adolescents ranging in age from about 6 to 16 years. As regards this clonotype: The clone's antigen remains unknown. Per-base qualities were not stored, and no clone one base away is much larger.

Study-level results and caveats: Patients showed significantly higher frequencies than controls for a handful of TRBV segments, among them TRBV5-6, TRBV5-1 and TRBV20-1. The control group was slightly older than the multiple sclerosis patient group. Direct clustering with F measure showed strong co-clustering of samples prepared in the same batch, prompting a batch-effect correction. Compared with controls, multiple sclerosis patients had significantly lower normalized Chao1 diversity, a finding suggesting substantial peripheral T-cell clonal expansion.

The library was made by PCR. The sequencer listed for this sample is Illumina HiSeq 2500. To reduce PCR and sequencing biases, unique molecular identifiers were incorporated into the TCR beta cDNA libraries. Roughly 0.5 million cDNA molecules were obtained per 1 to 10 million input T cells, so each molecule approximated one T cell. Patient libraries were prepared and sequenced with the same protocol used for the earlier healthy control dataset. Samples belonging to the same batch were prepared together, multiplexed and sequenced on a shared HiSeq lane. Regarding the original processing steps: MIGEC was used to process the raw barcoded reads, and molecular identifier groups with only a single read were discarded before consensus assembly and CDR3 extraction. VDJtools was used for post-analysis of the clonotype tables, and diversity was normalized by down-sampling every dataset to the size of the smallest sample. To correct batch-related cross-sample contamination, repertoire overlap clustering matched CDR3 amino acid sequences but not nucleotide sequences. TCRdb passed the public sequencing reads through fastp at Q25 and MiXCR, retaining productive beta sequences. Records with the same CDR3 protein are collapsed into one entry carrying the most frequent genes and DNA. TCRdb, not the original authors, processed these V and J calls. The sample data list about 200,000 distinct CDR3 sequences, and 25% to 35% of these were observed just once. The ten largest clonotypes hold approximately 3% of the sample.

The germline V gene specifies SGHNT as CDR1 and YENEEA as CDR2. The germline ends are 7 bases apart after V is trimmed by 0 bases and J by 6 bases. Its CDR3 holds 13 amino acids, cysteine through phenylalanine. Left in the record is the CDR3 DNA by itself, 39 bases read in frame from the first base. Sequenced input: blood. Rearrangement joined TRBV11-3 to TRBJ2-3, with no reliable assignment of the D segment. The TCR sequence derives from a girl under 18 with multiple sclerosis. In nucleotide form, the sequence is TGTGCCAGCAGCTTAGATCGCCGGGATACGCAGTATTTT. The encoded protein is CASSLDRRDTQYF.